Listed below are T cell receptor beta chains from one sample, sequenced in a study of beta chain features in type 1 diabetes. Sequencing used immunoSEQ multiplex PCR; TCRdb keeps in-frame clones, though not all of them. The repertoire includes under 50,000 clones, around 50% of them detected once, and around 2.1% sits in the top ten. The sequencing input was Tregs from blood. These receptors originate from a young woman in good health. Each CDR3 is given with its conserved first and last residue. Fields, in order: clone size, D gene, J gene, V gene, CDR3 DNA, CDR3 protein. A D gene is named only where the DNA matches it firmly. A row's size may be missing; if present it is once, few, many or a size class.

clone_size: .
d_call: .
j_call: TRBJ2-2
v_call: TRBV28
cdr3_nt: TGTGCCAGCACCGCCCATACAGCGAACACCGGGGAGCTGTTTTTT
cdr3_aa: CASTAHTANTGELFF

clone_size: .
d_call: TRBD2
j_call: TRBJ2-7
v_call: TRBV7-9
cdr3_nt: TGTGCCAGCAGCTTTTCGGGGGGAGGCGAGCAGTACTTC
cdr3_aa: CASSFSGGGEQYF

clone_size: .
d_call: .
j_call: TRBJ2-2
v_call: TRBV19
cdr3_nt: TGTGCCAGTAGTCCGAACACCGCGAACACCGGGGAGCTGTTTTTT
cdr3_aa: CASSPNTANTGELFF

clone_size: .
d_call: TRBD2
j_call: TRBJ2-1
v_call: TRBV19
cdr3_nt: TGTGCCAGTAAGGGTAGCGGGAGGGCCTCCTACAATGAGCAGTTCTTC
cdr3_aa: CASKGSGRASYNEQFF

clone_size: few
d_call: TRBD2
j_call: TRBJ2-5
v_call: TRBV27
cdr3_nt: TGTGCCAGCAGTTTCGGACTAGCGCAAGAGACCCAGTACTTC
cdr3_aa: CASSFGLAQETQYF

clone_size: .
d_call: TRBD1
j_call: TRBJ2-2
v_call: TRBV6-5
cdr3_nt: TGTGCCAGCGGGACAGGGAGGACCGGGGAGCTGTTTTTT
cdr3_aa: CASGTGRTGELFF

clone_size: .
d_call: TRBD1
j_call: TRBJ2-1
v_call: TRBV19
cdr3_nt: TGTGCCACCCCCGGGGACAGCTACAATGAGCAGTTCTTC
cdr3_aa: CATPGDSYNEQFF

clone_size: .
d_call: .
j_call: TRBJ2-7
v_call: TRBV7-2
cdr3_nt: TGTGCCAGCAGCTTAATTGGGCTATTCTACGAGCAGTACTTC
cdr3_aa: CASSLIGLFYEQYF

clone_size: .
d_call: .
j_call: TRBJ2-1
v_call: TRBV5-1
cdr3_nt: TGCGCCAGCAGCTTTAGGACAGCGTACAATGAGCAGTTCTTC
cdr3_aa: CASSFRTAYNEQFF

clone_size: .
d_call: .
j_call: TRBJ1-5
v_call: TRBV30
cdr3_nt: TGTGCCTGGAGTTACAGAGATCAGCCCCAGCATTTT
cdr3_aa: CAWSYRDQPQHF

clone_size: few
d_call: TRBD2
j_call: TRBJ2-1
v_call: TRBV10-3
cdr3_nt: TGTGCCACCACTAGCGGCTCCTACAATGAGCAGTTCTTC
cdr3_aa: CATTSGSYNEQFF

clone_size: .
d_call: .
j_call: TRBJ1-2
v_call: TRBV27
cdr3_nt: TGTGCCAGCAGTTTCAACAGGGACTATGGCTACACCTTC
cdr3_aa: CASSFNRDYGYTF

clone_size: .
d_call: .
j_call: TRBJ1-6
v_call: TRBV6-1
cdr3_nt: TGTGCCAGCAGTGTTTATTCGGGGGTGAGCCTGGCTGTTGGTTCACCCCTCCACTTT
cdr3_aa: CASSVYSGVSLAVGSPLHF

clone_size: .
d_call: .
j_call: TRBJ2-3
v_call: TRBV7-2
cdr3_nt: TGTGCCAGCGCCTCAAGTATAGGCGGCCGCACAGATACGCAGTATTTT
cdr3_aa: CASASSIGGRTDTQYF

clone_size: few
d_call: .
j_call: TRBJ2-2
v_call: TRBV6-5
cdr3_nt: TGTGCCAGCAGACGCCAGGGGAATAGGGGGGAGCTGTTTTTT
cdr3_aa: CASRRQGNRGELFF

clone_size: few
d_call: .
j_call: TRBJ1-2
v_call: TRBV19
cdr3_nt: TGTGCCAGCGCCGGGAGCGGGGGCGCAACCTATGGCTACACCTTC
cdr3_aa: CASAGSGGATYGYTF

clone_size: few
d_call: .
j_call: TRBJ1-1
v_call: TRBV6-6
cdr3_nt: TGTGCCAGCAACGACATGAACACTGAAGCTTTCTTT
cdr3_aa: CASNDMNTEAFF

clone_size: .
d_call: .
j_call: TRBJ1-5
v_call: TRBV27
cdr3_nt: TGTGCCAGCAGTTCATCGGCTGGCAATCAGCCCCAGCATTTT
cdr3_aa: CASSSSAGNQPQHF

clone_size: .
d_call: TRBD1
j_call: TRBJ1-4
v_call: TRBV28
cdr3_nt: TGTGCCAGCAGTCCCTGGTATCGAACAGGGGACGAAGTCCCCTTTGCAACTAATGAAAAACTGTTTTTT
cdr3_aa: CASSPWYRTGDEVPFATNEKLFF

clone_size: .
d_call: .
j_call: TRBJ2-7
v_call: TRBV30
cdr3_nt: TGTGCCTGGATGTATCAGCGTACTTCTTGGTACTTC
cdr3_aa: CAWMYQRTSWYF

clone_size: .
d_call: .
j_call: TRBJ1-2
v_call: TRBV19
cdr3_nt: TGTGCCAGTAGTTTCGACAGACGCTATGGCTACACCTTC
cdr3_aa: CASSFDRRYGYTF

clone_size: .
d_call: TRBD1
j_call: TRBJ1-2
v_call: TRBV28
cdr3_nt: TGTGCCAGCAGTTTCTCAGGGGGGAGCTATGGCTACACCTTC
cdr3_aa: CASSFSGGSYGYTF

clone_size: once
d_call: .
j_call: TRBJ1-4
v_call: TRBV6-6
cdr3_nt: TGTGCCAGCAGACCAAGCATACAGGGAGGGGGTGAAAAACTGTTTTTT
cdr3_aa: CASRPSIQGGGEKLFF

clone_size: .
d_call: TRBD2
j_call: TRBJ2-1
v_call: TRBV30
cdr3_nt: TGTGCCTGGATTCGGCTAGCGGGATTGTTGAATGAGCAGTTCTTC
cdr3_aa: CAWIRLAGLLNEQFF

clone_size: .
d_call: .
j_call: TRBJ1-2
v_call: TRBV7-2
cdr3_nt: TGTGCCAGCAGCTTAGCGGGGGCAAGTGGCTACACCTTC
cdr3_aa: CASSLAGASGYTF

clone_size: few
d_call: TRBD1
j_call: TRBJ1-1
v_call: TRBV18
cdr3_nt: TGTGCCACCCAGGGACAGACGAACACTGAAGCTTTCTTT
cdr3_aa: CATQGQTNTEAFF

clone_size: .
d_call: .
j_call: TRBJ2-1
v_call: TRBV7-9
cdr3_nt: TGTGCCAGCAGCCGCCGGGATCGGACCTACAATGAGCAGTTCTTC
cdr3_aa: CASSRRDRTYNEQFF

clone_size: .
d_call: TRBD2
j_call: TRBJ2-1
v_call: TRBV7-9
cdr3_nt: TGTGCCAGCAGCTTAACTAGCGGGAGAATTCGGCAGTTCTTC
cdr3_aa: CASSLTSGRIRQFF

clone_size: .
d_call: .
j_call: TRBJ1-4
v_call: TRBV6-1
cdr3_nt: TGTGCCAGCACCCTGAGGGGGGGAACTAATGAAAAACTGTTTTTT
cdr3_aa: CASTLRGGTNEKLFF

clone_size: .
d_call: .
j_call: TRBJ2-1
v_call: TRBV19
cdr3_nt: TGCGCCAGTAGAACCCAAGCGGGCGCAGGTAATGAGCAGTTCTTC
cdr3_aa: CASRTQAGAGNEQFF

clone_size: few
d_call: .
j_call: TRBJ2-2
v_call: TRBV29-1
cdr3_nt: TGCAGCGTGGGACACACGAACACCGGGGAGCTGTTTTTT
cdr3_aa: CSVGHTNTGELFF

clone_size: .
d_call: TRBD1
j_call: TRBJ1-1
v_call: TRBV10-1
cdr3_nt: TGCGCCAGCAGGTTCGGGACAGGTATGAACACTGAAGCTTTCTTT
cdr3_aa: CASRFGTGMNTEAFF

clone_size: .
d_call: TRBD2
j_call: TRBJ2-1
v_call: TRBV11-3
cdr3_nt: TGTGCCAGCAGCTCCTTGGGACTAGCGGGAGTACGTGCTGAGCAGTTCTTC
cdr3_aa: CASSSLGLAGVRAEQFF

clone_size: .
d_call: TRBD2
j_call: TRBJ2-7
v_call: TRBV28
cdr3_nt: TGTGCCAGCAGTTTAGGGGGCCTAGCGGGAATCTTC
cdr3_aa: CASSLGGLAGIF

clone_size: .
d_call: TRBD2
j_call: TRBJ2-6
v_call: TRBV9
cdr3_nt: TGTGCCAGCAGCGGGGGGGGAACTGGGGCCAACGTCCTGACTTTC
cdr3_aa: CASSGGGTGANVLTF

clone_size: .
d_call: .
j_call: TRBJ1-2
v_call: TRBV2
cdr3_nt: TGTGCCAGCAGTCGGACGGGAAACTATGGCTACACCTTC
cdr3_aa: CASSRTGNYGYTF

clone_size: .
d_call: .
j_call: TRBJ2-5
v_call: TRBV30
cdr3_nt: TGTGCCCTAGGGGGAGGCGGGGGAGAGACCCAGTACTTC
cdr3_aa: CALGGGGGETQYF

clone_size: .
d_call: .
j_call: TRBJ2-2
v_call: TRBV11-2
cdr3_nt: TGTGCCAGCAGCTTATCAGGTTTTGGGACCGGGGAGCTGTTTTTT
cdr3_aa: CASSLSGFGTGELFF

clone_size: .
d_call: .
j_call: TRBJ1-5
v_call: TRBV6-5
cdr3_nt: TGTGCCAGCAGGATACAGTCCTATAGCAATCAGCCCCAGCATTTT
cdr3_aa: CASRIQSYSNQPQHF

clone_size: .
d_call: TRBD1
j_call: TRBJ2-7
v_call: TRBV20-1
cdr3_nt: TGCAGTGCTAGAGGGGACAGCGAGCAGTACTTC
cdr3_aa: CSARGDSEQYF

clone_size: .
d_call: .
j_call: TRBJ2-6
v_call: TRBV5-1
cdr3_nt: TGCGCCAGCAGCTTGGTTCCCAAGGAGCGGTCTGGGGCCAACGTCCTGACTTTC
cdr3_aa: CASSLVPKERSGANVLTF

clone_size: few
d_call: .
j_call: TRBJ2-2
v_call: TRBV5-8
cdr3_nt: TGTGCCAGCAACGTCCCACGGAGGAGGACCGGGGAGCTGTTTTTT
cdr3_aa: CASNVPRRRTGELFF

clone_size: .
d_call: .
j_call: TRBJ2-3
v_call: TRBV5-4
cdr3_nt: TGTGCCAGCAGCTTGGAGGCAGGGGGGGATACGCAGTATTTT
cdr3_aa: CASSLEAGGDTQYF

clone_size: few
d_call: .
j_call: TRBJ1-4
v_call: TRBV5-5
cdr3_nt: TGTGCCAGCAGCTTGGAACAGCATCTGTTTTTT
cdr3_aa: CASSLEQHLFF

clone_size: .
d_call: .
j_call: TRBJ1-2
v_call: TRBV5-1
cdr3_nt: TGCGCCAGCAGCGGCCCTACAGGCGCAGTGGGCGGCTACACCTTC
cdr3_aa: CASSGPTGAVGGYTF

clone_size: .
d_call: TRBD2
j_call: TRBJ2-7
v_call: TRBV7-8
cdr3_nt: TGTGCCAGCAGCTCACTTAGCGGGAGCGGCGAGCAGTACTTC
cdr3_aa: CASSSLSGSGEQYF

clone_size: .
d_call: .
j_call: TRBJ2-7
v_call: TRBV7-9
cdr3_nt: TGTGCCAGCAGCCTGAGTCTTACCTCCTACGAGCAGTACTTC
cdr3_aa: CASSLSLTSYEQYF

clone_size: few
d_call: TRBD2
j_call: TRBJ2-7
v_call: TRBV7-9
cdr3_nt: TGTGCCAGCCGGCCTAGCGGGCCTACCTACGAGCAGTACTTC
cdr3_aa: CASRPSGPTYEQYF

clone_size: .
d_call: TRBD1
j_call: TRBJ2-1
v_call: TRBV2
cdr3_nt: TGTGCCAGCAGTAGGAACAGGGGGATATACAATGAGCAGTTCTTC
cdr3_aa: CASSRNRGIYNEQFF

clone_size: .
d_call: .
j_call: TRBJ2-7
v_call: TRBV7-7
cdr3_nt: TGTGCCAGCAACCAGACAGACTCCTACGAGCAGTACTTC
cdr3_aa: CASNQTDSYEQYF

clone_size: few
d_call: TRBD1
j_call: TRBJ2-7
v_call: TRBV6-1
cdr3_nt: TGTGCCAGCAGTGCCCGGACAGGCCCTTCACCCTACGAGCAGTACTTC
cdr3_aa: CASSARTGPSPYEQYF

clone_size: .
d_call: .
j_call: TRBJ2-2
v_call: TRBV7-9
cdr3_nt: TGTGCCTTCCTGGAGGGCGGGGAGCTGTTTTTT
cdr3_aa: CAFLEGGELFF

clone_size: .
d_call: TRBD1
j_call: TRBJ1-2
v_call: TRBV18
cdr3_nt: TGTGCCAGCTCACCAATCGCGGACAGGTCGGGATATGGCTACACCTTC
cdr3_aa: CASSPIADRSGYGYTF

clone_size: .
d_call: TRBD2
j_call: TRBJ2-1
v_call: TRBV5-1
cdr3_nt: TGCGCCAGCAGCGCGTCGGGCGGGAGCCACAATGAGCAGTTCTTC
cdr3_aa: CASSASGGSHNEQFF

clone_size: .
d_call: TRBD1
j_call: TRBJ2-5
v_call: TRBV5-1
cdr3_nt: TGCGCCAGCAGCTCGTGGGGACAGAACCAAGAGACCCAGTACTTC
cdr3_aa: CASSSWGQNQETQYF

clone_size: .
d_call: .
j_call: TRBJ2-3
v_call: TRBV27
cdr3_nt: TGTGCCAGCATGAGCCTAGTGTTGGCAGATACGCAGTATTTT
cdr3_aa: CASMSLVLADTQYF

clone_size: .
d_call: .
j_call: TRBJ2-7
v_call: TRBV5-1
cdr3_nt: TGCGCCAGCAGCTTGGGTACAGGCGATACGTTTGGCGAGCAGTACTTC
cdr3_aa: CASSLGTGDTFGEQYF